The clone carrying this T cell receptor beta chain came up a few times. The entry originates in a study of blood T cell repertoires in COVID-19. Authors' analysis steps: Amplifying reference gene primers gave estimates of nucleated cell counts. The assay was immunoSEQ multiplex PCR, and TCRdb's table has in-frame clones only and misses some. Clone size and the V and J calls come from that table; the DNA yielded D and trimming. The data contain over 100,000 clones, roughly 89% of them seen just once; the ten biggest clones take up about 20%. The source of this sequence is a human donor with acute or convalescent COVID-19. The donor label of this sample is uncertain. The material sequenced was peripheral blood.

The CDR3, as DNA: TGTGCCAGCAGCCAAAGTCGGGACAGGCTCTTCGAGCAGTACTTC. This gives the protein CASSQSRDRLFEQYF. V is TRBV7-6 and J is TRBJ2-7; 8 nucleotides align to TRBD1. V shed 5 bases, J shed 6 bases, and the junction held 12 bases outside the gene matches. CDR1 and CDR2 from the germline V gene are SGHVS and FNYEAQ. The CDR3 is 15 residues long.